The clone carrying this T cell receptor (beta chain) was seen only a few times. As yet, its antigen is unknown. Using immunoSEQ multiplex PCR, the repertoire was profiled, and TCRdb retains in-frame clones only, with some absent. The repertoire holds 4,000 to 5,500 clones, with 25% to 35% as singletons. This entry comes from a study of T cell clonotyping in hematopoietic cell transplantation. Study-wide findings and caveats: Graft donor and pretransplant recipient Inverse Simpson Index values predicted broader posttransplant TCR diversity. After transplant, recipient diversity fell while pathologically expanded clonotypes grew through day 180.

Time point noted: recipient sample about 28 days before transplant, after cytoreduction. The V end lost 1 base, the J end lost 1 base, and 11 bases lay between the germline ends. The CDR3 has 15 amino acids. CDR1 and CDR2 (germline): SGHAT, FQNNGV. The rearrangement uses TRBV11-2 and TRBJ2-7; tentatively, D is TRBD1 (6 bases). The sequenced sample was peripheral blood mononuclear cells, obtained before stem cell transplant. The clonotype was recovered from a man aged 50 to 60 with myelofibrosis. Some clones in this sample may be carry-over from other donors' samples. This CDR3 is CASSLAPGTSYEQYF. CDR3 coding DNA: TGTGCCAGCAGCTTAGCGCCAGGGACATCCTACGAGCAGTACTTC.